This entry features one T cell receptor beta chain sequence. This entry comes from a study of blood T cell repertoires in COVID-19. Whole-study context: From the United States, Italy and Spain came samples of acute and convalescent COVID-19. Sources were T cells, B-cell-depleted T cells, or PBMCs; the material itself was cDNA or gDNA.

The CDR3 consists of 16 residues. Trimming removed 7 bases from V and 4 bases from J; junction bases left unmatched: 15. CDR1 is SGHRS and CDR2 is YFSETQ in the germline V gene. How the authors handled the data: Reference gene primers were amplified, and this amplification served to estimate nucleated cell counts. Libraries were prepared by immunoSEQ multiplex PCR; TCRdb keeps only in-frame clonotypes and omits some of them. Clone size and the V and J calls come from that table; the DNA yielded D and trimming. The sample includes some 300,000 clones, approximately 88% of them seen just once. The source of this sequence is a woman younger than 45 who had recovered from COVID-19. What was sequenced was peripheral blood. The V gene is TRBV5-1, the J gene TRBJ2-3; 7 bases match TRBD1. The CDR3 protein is CASRNRQGVGADTQYF. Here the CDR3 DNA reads TGCGCCAGCCGGAATCGACAGGGTGTAGGAGCAGATACGCAGTATTTT.